The TCR delta chain under discussion was sequenced for a study of gamma-delta chains in newborns, infants, children. In this sample, this clone turned up a few times. TCRdb ran CATT on the reads. Of under 8,000 delta-chain clones listed, about 2.5% were seen once; the top ten hold about a sixth. This CDR3 is 14 amino acids long. Germline CDR1 GEAIGNYY, CDR2 EKD. Trimming removed 0 bases from V and 3 bases from J; junction bases left unmatched: 2. This chain links TRDV2 with TRDJ1; 8 nucleotides line up with TRDD3. The receptor was derived from a child who was a newborn, infant or young child, either healthy, febrile or measles-vaccinated (not recorded which). The source material was blood. The CDR3 region has the DNA TGTGCCTGTGACACCCTGGGGGAATCCGATAAACTCATCTTT. It is translated as CACDTLGESDKLIF.